Presented here are 24 T cell receptor beta chains from one specimen sequenced in a study of blood T cell repertoires in COVID-19. TCRdb's copy holds only in-frame clones and misses some; the assay was immunoSEQ multiplex PCR. The sample lists about 170,000 clones, around nine tenths occurring once. Sequencing used peripheral blood. All receptors come from a woman of 80 years or more with COVID-19, enrolled during active disease.

This chain uses TRBV4-1 with TRBJ2-7, with 8 bases that match TRBD1. There are 19 residues in the CDR3. Unmatched junction bases numbered 20, after V lost 4 bases and J lost 3 bases. Germline CDR1 is MGHRA and CDR2 is YSYEKL. CDR3 nucleotide sequence: TGCGCCAGCAGCCGTTCAGGGGGCCCCGGACGCGGGATCGTCTACGAGCAGTACTTC. It is translated as CASSRSGGPGRGIVYEQYF.

J is TRBJ2-1 and V is TRBV6-5, with D uncertain. The length of the CDR3 is 14 residues. Germline CDR1 reads MNHEY; CDR2 reads SVGAGI. V dropped 8 bases and J dropped 6 bases, with 17 bases sitting between them. The CDR3 region has the DNA TGTGCCAGCTCCCTTGCTACCAACCTCAATGAGCAGTTCTTC. This sequence encodes CASSLATNLNEQFF.

A word on this clone: The junction differs from germline at one of its ends, possibly a read error. CDR3 DNA sequence: TGTGCCACCAGTAGGGGGAGGGGCTACGAGCAGTACTTC. This sequence encodes CATSRGRGYEQYF. The V call is TRBV10-3, the J call TRBJ2-7; TRBD2 is a possible D gene (7 bases). The CDR3 extends over 13 amino acids. Germline V CDR1 and CDR2: ENHRY, SYGVKD.

The CDR3: CASSLGSIEQYF. DNA of the CDR3: TGTGCCAGCAGCTTAGGTTCTATCGAGCAGTACTTC. This chain joins TRBV13 and TRBJ2-7, with D hard to call. The CDR3 runs to 12 residues. The V gene's germline CDR1 is PRHDT and CDR2 FYEKMQ (reference sequence). The V end was cut by 0 bases, the J end by 6 bases, with 6 bases between.

The chain links TRBV6-2 or TRBV6-3 to TRBJ2-5; D perhaps matches TRBD1 (6 bases). This CDR3 is 15 amino acids long. V gave up 0 bases and J gave up 5 bases, with 13 bases separating them. The germline gives CDR1 MNHEY, CDR2 SVGEGT. The CDR3 DNA reads TGTGCCAGCAGTTACTCTCAGGGGTCAGTGGAGACCCAGTACTTC. As protein: CASSYSQGSVETQYF.

The J gene is TRBJ2-1, the V gene TRBV24-1; 8 nucleotides line up with TRBD2. The CDR3 is made up of 16 amino acids. V lost 4 bases to trimming and J lost 5 bases; unmatched junction nucleotides: 9. In germline, CDR1 is KGHDR, CDR2 SFDVKD. The CDR3 loop is CATSDPGGGFNNEQFF. The CDR3 nucleotides are TGTGCCACCAGTGACCCGGGGGGGGGATTCAACAATGAGCAGTTCTTC.

This clone showed up just a few times. The gene calls are TRBV4-1 and TRBJ1-2; D might be TRBD1 (6 bases). Trimming cost V 3 bases and J 4 bases, with 9 bases left between them. The V gene's germline CDR1 is MGHRA and CDR2 YSYEKL. The CDR3 totals 13 residues. The CDR3 sequence: CASSQTGFYGYTF. The CDR3 nucleotides read TGCGCCAGCAGCCAGACAGGTTTCTATGGCTACACCTTC.

The V and J genes are TRBV2 and TRBJ1-4; 9 bases map to TRBD1. The V gene end was trimmed by 4 bases and the J gene end by 11 bases; junction bases not matched to a gene: 2. Germline CDR1 is SNHLY and CDR2 is FYNNEI. CDR3 size: 12 residues. The CDR3 nucleotides are TGTGCCAGCAGTGTAGACAGGGGGAAACTGTTTTTT. Protein sequence: CASSVDRGKLFF.

This chain connects TRBV6-2 or TRBV6-3 to TRBJ2-3; a possible D gene is TRBD1 (5 bases). Per the germline V gene, CDR1 is MNHEY and CDR2 is SVGEGT. Trimming left V 7 bases short and J 0 bases short, with 11 bases between. The CDR3 has 14 residues. The CDR3 sequence: CASNPTASTDTQYF. For the CDR3, the DNA is TGTGCCAGCAACCCGACAGCTAGCACAGATACGCAGTATTTT.

The genes are TRBV7-8 and TRBJ2-1, with D perhaps TRBD1 (6 bases). The germline CDR1 and CDR2 sequences are SGHVS and FQNEAQ. The CDR3 covers 18 residues. Between the trimmed V and J ends, which lost 1 base and 7 bases, there was a span of 23 bases. CDR3 sequence: CASSLEPGHTSKGNEQFF. DNA for the CDR3: TGTGCCAGCAGCTTAGAGCCGGGACATACATCAAAGGGGAATGAGCAGTTCTTC.

This clone occurred a few times. V usage is TRBV19 and J usage is TRBJ1-6, with 9 bases aligning to TRBD1. The CDR3 sequence is 14 residues long. Trimming cost V 10 bases and J 5 bases; bases outside gene matches: 6. The germline V gene has CDR1 LNHDA and CDR2 SQIVND (reference sequence). CDR3 DNA: TGTGCCACCCGGACAGGGGACGATAATTCACCCCTCCACTTT. It specifies CATRTGDDNSPLHF.

This clone was picked up one time. This rearrangement joins TRBV19 to TRBJ2-2; 7 bases are a match to TRBD2. V was clipped by 4 bases and J by 8 bases; unmatched bases: 10. This CDR3 comprises 15 residues. CDR1 and CDR2 from the germline V gene are LNHDA and SQIVND (reference sequence). The DNA for the CDR3 is TGTGCCAGTAGTACCCCGGGACTAAACTTAGGGGAGCTGTTTTTT. As protein: CASSTPGLNLGELFF.

The chain joins TRBV19 to TRBJ1-2; 7 positions match TRBD1. Germline trimming cut 4 bases from V and 0 bases from J; bases unmatched to any gene: 2. This CDR3 contains 14 residues. The germline V gene encodes CDR1 LNHDA and CDR2 SQIVND (reference sequence). The CDR3 nucleotides are TGTGCCAGTAGTACGGGACAGACTAACTATGGCTACACCTTC. Its protein product is CASSTGQTNYGYTF.

The chain combines TRBV5-1 with TRBJ2-7; a possible D gene is TRBD1 (5 bases). With 0 bases removed from V and 3 bases from J, the gap between germline ends came to 10 bases. The CDR3 runs 14 residues. Germline lookup yields CDR1 SGHRS and CDR2 YFSETQ. The CDR3 nucleotides read TGCGCCAGCAGCTTGGACAGGTCCAACTACGAGCAGTACTTC. Protein sequence: CASSLDRSNYEQYF.

This chain connects TRBV7-6 to TRBJ2-3, with 9 bases fitting TRBD2. J was trimmed by 4 bases and V by 1 base; bases with no gene match: 6. The V gene's germline CDR1 is SGHVS and CDR2 FNYEAQ. The CDR3 covers 16 residues. CDR3 region: CASSLGREGHADTQYF. Written as DNA, the CDR3 is TGTGCCAGCAGCTTAGGGCGGGAGGGCCACGCAGATACGCAGTATTTT. Using reference TRBV7-6 and TRBJ2-3 for the parts outside the CDR3, the full variable domain is GAGVSQSPRYKVTKRGQDVALRCDPISGHVSLYWYRQALGQGPEFLTYFNYEAQQDKSGLPNDRFSAERPEGSISTLTIQRTEQRDSAMYRCASSLGREGHADTQYFGPGTRLTVL.

This clone has more than one count but fewer than ten. The V and J genes are TRBV3-1 (or the pseudogene TRBV3-2) and TRBJ2-5; the D gene is possibly TRBD1 (5 bases). CDR3 length: 14 residues. Trimming took off 0 bases at V and 2 bases at J, with 7 bases between the two ends. Germline loops: CDR1 LGHDT, CDR2 YNNKEL (reference sequence). The DNA of the CDR3 is TGTGCCAGCAGCCAAGATCAGGGTCAAGAGACCCAGTACTTC. Its protein is CASSQDQGQETQYF.

The chain is built from TRBV18 and TRBJ1-5, with a tentative D call TRBD1 (5 bases). CDR1 is KGHSH and CDR2 is LQKENI in the germline V gene. Trimming took off 2 bases at V and 9 bases at J, with 11 bases between the two ends. The length of the CDR3 is 13 residues. CDR3 nucleotide sequence: TGTGCCAGCTCACCAGGGCATCAGGGGCCCCAGCATTTT. It codes for CASSPGHQGPQHF. The entire variable domain, with the rest obtained from reference TRBV18 and TRBJ1-5, is as follows: NAGVMQNPRHLVRRRGQEARLRCSPMKGHSHVYWYRQLPEEGLKFMVYLQKENIIDESGMPKERFSAEFPKEGPSILRIQQVVRGDSAAYFCASSPGHQGPQHFGDGTRLSIL.

In its sample, this clone was seen once. The chain has TRBV7-3 and TRBJ2-7; D is ambiguous. V was trimmed by 5 bases and J by 5 bases, leaving 4 bases between them. The CDR3 length is 10 residues. From germline, CDR1 is SGHTA and CDR2 FQGTGA. The CDR3 is CASSRHEQYF. As DNA, the CDR3 is TGTGCCAGCAGCCGTCACGAGCAGTACTTC.

V usage is TRBV7-9 and J usage is TRBJ2-2; 7 bases fit TRBD1. There are 16 residues in the CDR3. J was trimmed by 4 bases and V by 7 bases; bases with no gene match: 12. Germline values: CDR1 SEHNR, CDR2 FQNEAQ (reference sequence). The CDR3 DNA follows: TGTGCCAGCACCAAGAGAGTGACAGGGTTCACCGGGGAGCTGTTTTTT. It codes for CASTKRVTGFTGELFF.

V is TRBV21-1 and J is TRBJ1-2; the table's D call of TRBD1 was not tested on the DNA. TRBV21-1 is reported as a pseudogene. CDR3 length equals 12 residues. The DNA for the CDR3 is TGTGCCAGCAGCAAAACAGGGTCTGGCTACACCTTC. It encodes CASSKTGSGYTF.

The V call is TRBV19, the J call TRBJ2-1; D may be TRBD2 (6 bases). The CDR3 length is 15 residues. Germline loops: CDR1 LNHDA, CDR2 SQIVND (reference sequence). V lost 7 bases and J 8 bases, leaving 21 bases between the germline ends. CDR3 loop: CASTPAGLPPHEQFF. DNA of the CDR3: TGTGCCAGTACCCCAGCGGGCCTGCCCCCCCATGAGCAGTTCTTC.

This clone was observed a few times. The rearrangement joins TRBV18 to TRBJ1-2; 9 bases map to TRBD1. The V and J ends lost 6 bases and 8 bases, in that order; junction bases with no gene match: 7. CDR1 is KGHSH and CDR2 is LQKENI in the germline V gene. The CDR3 spans 13 residues. The CDR3 DNA follows: TGTGCCAGCTCCCGGGACAGGGAAGGAGGCTACACCTTC. Translation gives CASSRDREGGYTF.

The CDR3 protein is CASSPIAGVSYNEQFF. The CDR3 DNA is TGTGCCAGCAGCCCAATAGCGGGAGTGTCCTACAATGAGCAGTTCTTC. The chain joins TRBV7-3 to TRBJ2-1; TRBD2 agrees at 9 bases. Trimming took 5 bases from V and 1 from J; bases not matched to a gene: 6. The CDR3 extends over 16 amino acids. Germline values: CDR1 SGHTA, CDR2 FQGTGA.

As for this clone: In the same sample, other DNA sequences code for this CDR3. The chain uses TRBV9 and TRBJ2-1; 10 positions agree with TRBD2. The CDR3 is 14 amino acids. Germline trimming cut 3 bases from V and 7 bases from J; bases unmatched to any gene: 4. The germline gives CDR1 SGDLS, CDR2 YYNGEE. In DNA form, the CDR3 reads TGTGCCAGCAGCGATGGGGGACTAGCGAATGAGCAGTTCTTC. Amino acids: CASSDGGLANEQFF.